The rows below give T cell receptor beta chains drawn from one sample of a study of blood T cell dynamics during melanoma immunotherapy. Here immunoSEQ multiplex PCR was the method, and the copy in TCRdb shows in-frame clones only, minus some. The repertoire holds almost 15,000 clones, 92% seen once, with approximately 0.89% in the top ten. The input for sequencing was blood, taken from a patient treated with checkpoint blockade. The origin of the receptors is a human donor with melanoma. Both conserved end residues are part of each CDR3. Fields, in order: CDR3 protein, CDR3 DNA, D gene, V gene, clone size, J gene. D genes are given only for firm matches. Clone size is given for some rows only: seen once, a few or many times, or a class if the clone is expanded.

CDR3: CASSVGGREEAFF
DNA: TGTGCCAGCAGTGTAGGGGGTAGGGAGGAAGCTTTCTTT
D: .
V: TRBV28
size: .
J: TRBJ1-1

CDR3: CASNPPGGSLPLHF
DNA: TGTGCCAGTAACCCGCCAGGGGGTTCTTTGCCCCTCCACTTT
D: TRBD1
V: TRBV19
size: .
J: TRBJ1-6

CDR3: CSVSPGVEETQYF
DNA: TGCAGCGTAAGCCCTGGGGTGGAAGAGACCCAGTACTTC
D: .
V: TRBV29-1
size: .
J: TRBJ2-5

CDR3: CASSMTVSSYEQYF
DNA: TGCGCCAGCAGCATGACAGTGAGCTCCTACGAGCAGTACTTC
D: .
V: TRBV5-1
size: once
J: TRBJ2-7

CDR3: CASSNQGSGSYEQYF
DNA: TGTGCCAGCAGTAATCAGGGGTCAGGCTCCTACGAGCAGTACTTC
D: .
V: TRBV27
size: .
J: TRBJ2-7

CDR3: CASGTGDYSNRDYGYTF
DNA: TGTGCCAGTGGAACCGGGGACTATTCAAACCGGGACTATGGCTACACCTTC
D: .
V: TRBV19
size: .
J: TRBJ1-2

CDR3: CAWRRDRAVNTEAFF
DNA: TGTGCCTGGAGAAGGGACAGGGCGGTGAACACTGAAGCTTTCTTT
D: TRBD1
V: TRBV30
size: .
J: TRBJ1-1

CDR3: CASSSSRDKQFF
DNA: TGTGCCAGCAGCTCGTCCCGGGACAAGCAGTTCTTC
D: .
V: TRBV7-2
size: .
J: TRBJ2-1

CDR3: CARSTRDRSYEQYF
DNA: TGTGCCAGAAGCACCCGGGACAGATCCTACGAGCAGTACTTC
D: TRBD1
V: TRBV5-3
size: .
J: TRBJ2-7

CDR3: CASSREQGGGNTIYF
DNA: TGTGCCAGCAGTCGAGAACAGGGTGGTGGAAACACCATATATTTT
D: .
V: TRBV5-4
size: .
J: TRBJ1-3

CDR3: CASSIGGVNTEAFF
DNA: TGTGCCAGTAGTATAGGCGGAGTGAACACTGAAGCTTTCTTT
D: .
V: TRBV19
size: .
J: TRBJ1-1

CDR3: CASRLPGQNTEAFF
DNA: TGTGCCAGCAGGTTACCGGGACAGAACACTGAAGCTTTCTTT
D: .
V: TRBV6-1
size: few
J: TRBJ1-1

CDR3: CASSLGPSPREQYF
DNA: TGTGCCAGTAGCCTTGGTCCCTCGCCGCGGGAGCAGTACTTC
D: .
V: TRBV19
size: once
J: TRBJ2-7

CDR3: CASSIAGPSSTDTQYF
DNA: TGCGCCAGCAGTATAGCGGGGCCCTCGAGCACAGATACGCAGTATTTT
D: TRBD2
V: TRBV5-1
size: once
J: TRBJ2-3

CDR3: CATSGNPAYEQYF
DNA: TGTGCCACAAGCGGAAATCCCGCCTACGAGCAGTACTTC
D: .
V: TRBV6-5
size: .
J: TRBJ2-7

CDR3: CASRAAGTDTQYF
DNA: TGTGCCAGCCGGGCGGCAGGAACAGATACGCAGTATTTT
D: .
V: TRBV6-5
size: .
J: TRBJ2-3

CDR3: CASSLAGQGETQYF
DNA: TGTGCTAGCAGCTTAGCGGGACAGGGAGAGACCCAGTACTTC
D: .
V: TRBV7-7
size: .
J: TRBJ2-5

CDR3: CASSIGANYGYTF
DNA: TGTGCCAGTAGTATCGGCGCTAACTATGGCTACACCTTC
D: .
V: TRBV19
size: .
J: TRBJ1-2

CDR3: CASIRDRQETQYF
DNA: TGTGCCAGCATTCGGGACAGGCAAGAGACCCAGTACTTC
D: TRBD1
V: TRBV2
size: .
J: TRBJ2-5

CDR3: CASSPPTGLPNEKLFF
DNA: TGTGCCAGCTCACCACCTACAGGGCTCCCAAATGAAAAACTGTTTTTT
D: .
V: TRBV18
size: once
J: TRBJ1-4

CDR3: CASSPGQGNYGYTF
DNA: TGTGCCAGCAGCCCGGGACAGGGTAACTATGGCTACACCTTC
D: TRBD1
V: TRBV7-6
size: .
J: TRBJ1-2

CDR3: CASSSMTPSNEQFF
DNA: TGTGCCAGCAGCTCCATGACTCCTTCCAATGAGCAGTTCTTC
D: .
V: TRBV11-2
size: once
J: TRBJ2-1

CDR3: CATSRDLGGRSSYNEQFF
DNA: TGTGCCACCAGCAGAGATCTAGGGGGCCGGAGCTCCTACAATGAGCAGTTCTTC
D: TRBD1
V: TRBV15
size: once
J: TRBJ2-1

CDR3: CASSPGTGGLYEQYF
DNA: TGTGCCAGCTCACCCGGGACAGGGGGGCTGTACGAGCAGTACTTC
D: TRBD1
V: TRBV18
size: .
J: TRBJ2-7

CDR3: CASRESDEQFF
DNA: TGCGCCAGCAGAGAAAGCGATGAGCAGTTCTTC
D: .
V: TRBV4-1
size: .
J: TRBJ2-1

CDR3: CASRIGQGNGQPQHF
DNA: TGTGCCAGTAGAATCGGACAGGGGAATGGGCAGCCCCAGCATTTT
D: TRBD1
V: TRBV19
size: few
J: TRBJ1-5

CDR3: CASSFRLAWDQETQYF
DNA: TGTGCCAGCAGCTTCCGACTAGCGTGGGACCAAGAGACCCAGTACTTC
D: TRBD2
V: TRBV11-2
size: .
J: TRBJ2-5

CDR3: CASSEARTAKQHQPQHF
DNA: TGTGCCAGCAGTGAAGCCCGGACAGCAAAGCAACATCAGCCCCAGCATTTT
D: .
V: TRBV6-1
size: .
J: TRBJ1-5

CDR3: CASSSRSAGELFF
DNA: TGTGCCAGCAGCTCTCGGTCCGCCGGGGAGCTGTTTTTT
D: .
V: TRBV5-4
size: .
J: TRBJ2-2

CDR3: CASSRTGRNSGNTIYF
DNA: TGCGCCAGCAGTAGGACAGGGCGAAACTCTGGAAACACCATATATTTT
D: TRBD1
V: TRBV10-2
size: .
J: TRBJ1-3

CDR3: CASSPSPGGYEQYF
DNA: TGTGCCAGCTCACCATCCCCCGGGGGCTACGAGCAGTACTTC
D: .
V: TRBV18
size: .
J: TRBJ2-7

CDR3: CASSEQRTAKEGYTF
DNA: TGCGCCAGCAGTGAACAAAGGACAGCTAAAGAAGGCTACACCTTC
D: .
V: TRBV10-2
size: .
J: TRBJ1-2

CDR3: CAIKEGPAGANVLTF
DNA: TGTGCCATCAAAGAGGGCCCTGCTGGGGCCAACGTCCTGACTTTC
D: .
V: TRBV10-3
size: .
J: TRBJ2-6

CDR3: CASSRDLSAEAFF
DNA: TGTGCCAGCAGCAGGGACCTCTCGGCTGAAGCTTTCTTT
D: .
V: TRBV9
size: .
J: TRBJ1-1

CDR3: CASREFRTGSGGELFF
DNA: TGTGCCAGCAGGGAATTCCGAACAGGGAGCGGCGGGGAGCTGTTTTTT
D: .
V: TRBV2
size: .
J: TRBJ2-2

CDR3: CSARGSYTF
DNA: TGCAGTGCTAGAGGAAGCTACACCTTC
D: .
V: TRBV20-1
size: .
J: TRBJ1-2

CDR3: CASSQDGPEGLTGELFF
DNA: TGCGCCAGCAGCCAAGACGGACCGGAGGGTCTCACCGGGGAGCTGTTTTTT
D: .
V: TRBV4-1
size: .
J: TRBJ2-2

CDR3: CASSLYRGWTEAFF
DNA: TGTGCCAGCAGCTTATACAGGGGTTGGACTGAAGCTTTCTTT
D: TRBD1
V: TRBV7-3
size: .
J: TRBJ1-1

CDR3: CATSKSAVQGDTQYF
DNA: TGTGCCACCAGCAAAAGTGCGGTTCAGGGAGATACGCAGTATTTT
D: .
V: TRBV15
size: .
J: TRBJ2-3

CDR3: CASSPLSGAGDYGYTF
DNA: TGTGCCAGCTCACCCCTCTCCGGTGCAGGGGACTATGGCTACACCTTC
D: .
V: TRBV18
size: .
J: TRBJ1-2